The 14 T cell receptor beta chains reported below all come from one sample, sequenced in a study of T-cell reconstitution after alpha-beta-depleted transplantation in children. Unique molecular identifiers were incorporated into the prepared TCRbeta library. TCRdb analysed the PCR reads with MiXCR anew, one entry per CDR3 protein. This table has fewer than 120,000 distinct CDR3 sequences, 10% appearing once. Sequencing used PBMCs from the stem cell graft donor, obtained from the stem cell graft. The receptors here all came from a human donor who donated a stem cell graft to a child with acute lymphoblastic leukemia.

At least ten counts were recorded for this clonotype. The chain uses TRBV10-1 and TRBJ2-1; D unresolved. The germline V gene has CDR1 WNHNN and CDR2 SYGVQD (reference sequence). This CDR3 spans 15 amino acids. V was shortened by 2 bases and J by 9 bases, with 17 bases between the two germline ends. This CDR3 is CASSENPLGDPEQFF. The CDR3 region has the DNA TGCGCCAGCAGTGAGAACCCCTTGGGTGATCCTGAGCAGTTCTTC.

This clonotype was counted ten times or more. The V and J genes are TRBV29-1 and TRBJ2-3; no firm D call. Trimming removed 4 bases from V and 2 bases from J, with 10 bases in between. Germline assignment: CDR1 SQVTM and CDR2 ANQGSEA. The CDR3 sequence is 13 residues long. CDR3 protein: CSVGRTLTDTQYF. Here the CDR3 DNA reads TGCAGCGTTGGACGCACCCTCACAGATACGCAGTATTTT.

This clonotype has only one observation. With a much larger clone just one base away, this may be a read error. The chain uses TRBV29-1 and TRBJ1-2, with 7 nucleotides matching TRBD1. Germline assignment: CDR1 SQVTM and CDR2 ANQGSEA. CDR3 length: 17 amino acids. As DNA, the CDR3 is TGCAGCGATGAAGCTAGACAGGGTCTCCAACCCCACTATGGCTACACCTTC. Protein product: CSDEARQGLQPHYGYTF.

This clonotype occurred many times. The chain has TRBV4-1 and TRBJ2-7, with TRBD1 as a possible D gene (5 bases). V was cut by 0 bases and J by 9 bases, with 15 bases left in between. The CDR3 length is 14 residues. Germline CDR1 is MGHRA and CDR2 is YSYEKL. The CDR3 protein is CASSQDHRPWGQYF. CDR3 nucleotide sequence: TGCGCCAGCAGCCAAGACCACAGGCCTTGGGGGCAGTACTTC.

There are many counts of this clonotype. The chain couples TRBV20-1 to TRBJ1-1; weak D call: TRBD1 (5 bases). The V gene's germline CDR1 is DFQATT and CDR2 SNEGSKA (reference sequence). The CDR3 loop spans 15 amino acids. Trimming took 7 bases from V and 3 from J, leaving 21 bases between them. The CDR3 nucleotides read TGCAGTGTACTACAACTCAGGGAAGAGTACACTGAAGCTTTCTTT. Translating gives CSVLQLREEYTEAFF.

The chain carries TRBV21-1 and TRBJ2-2; the table names TRBD2, a call not compared with the DNA. TRBV21-1 is marked as a pseudogene. The CDR3 consists of 17 residues. The CDR3 sequence is CAISPLGRRVSTGELFF. CDR3 DNA sequence: TGTGCCATCAGCCCTTTGGGGAGACGCGTCTCCACCGGGGAGCTGTTTTTT.

To note about this clonotype: One junction end disagrees with the germline gene, perhaps due to a read error. V gene TRBV14 combines with J gene TRBJ1-6; D possibly corresponds to TRBD1 (5 bases). The CDR3 sequence is 13 residues long. CDR1 and CDR2 (germline): SGHDN, FVKESK. The CDR3 sequence: CTSSQTSGTPLHF. The DNA of the CDR3 is TGTACCAGCAGCCAAACCTCCGGGACTCCCCTCCACTTT. The full variable domain, in which reference TRBV14 and TRBJ1-6 provide the parts outside the CDR3, is EAGVTQFPSHSVIEKGQTVTLRCDPISGHDNLYWYRRVMGKEIKFLLHFVKESKQDESGMPNNRFLAERTGGTYSTLKVQPAELEDSGVYFCTSSQTSGTPLHFGNGTRLTVT.

This clonotype was recorded a few times. The V and J genes are TRBV20-1 and TRBJ2-5, with 7 nucleotides matching TRBD1. Germline V gene sequence: CDR1 DFQATT, CDR2 SNEGSKA (reference sequence). The CDR3 is made up of 16 amino acids. J was trimmed by 0 bases and V by 0 bases; bases with no gene match: 7. CDR3 sequence (DNA): TGCAGTGCTAGAGATTGGGACAGCTTGTACCAAGAGACCCAGTACTTC. This encodes CSARDWDSLYQETQYF.

This clonotype was counted many times. The V and J genes are TRBV11-2 and TRBJ2-5; 8 bases align to TRBD2. The ends lost 4 bases at V and 4 bases at J; junction bases unmatched: 11. The CDR3 spans 16 residues. Germline V gene sequence: CDR1 SGHAT, CDR2 FQNNGV. CDR3: CASSSPSRGARETQYF. The CDR3 DNA reads TGTGCCAGCAGCTCCCCTTCGCGGGGGGCGCGAGAGACCCAGTACTTC.

In its sample, this clonotype was seen many times. This chain joins TRBV5-1 and TRBJ1-3; no clear D. The germline V and J ends were trimmed by 4 bases and 0 bases, with 11 bases remaining between them. Germline loops: CDR1 SGHRS, CDR2 YFSETQ. The CDR3 length is 15 residues. The CDR3 sequence is CASSAEEYSGNTIYF. CDR3 nucleotide sequence: TGCGCCAGCAGCGCGGAGGAATACTCTGGAAACACCATATATTTT.

There are many counts of this clonotype. This chain links TRBV9 with TRBJ2-3; 8 positions agree with TRBD2. The CDR3 covers 18 residues. V lost 4 bases, J lost 2 bases, and 15 bases stayed unmatched. The germline gives CDR1 SGDLS, CDR2 YYNGEE. CDR3 residues: CASSQEGWAGGNTDTQYF. As DNA, the CDR3 is TGTGCCAGCAGCCAGGAGGGGTGGGCGGGGGGTAACACAGATACGCAGTATTTT.

This clonotype was recorded many times. The genes are TRBV12-3 or TRBV12-4 and TRBJ2-1; 11 nucleotides match TRBD2. V lost 3 bases and J lost 6; bases outside the gene matches: 10. The CDR3 is made up of 17 amino acids. CDR3 DNA: TGTGCCAGCAGTTTGCTAGCGGGGGGACCTACCGGCAATGAGCAGTTCTTC. This sequence encodes CASSLLAGGPTGNEQFF.

This clonotype was found many times. The rearrangement uses TRBV5-1 and TRBJ2-2; no firm D call. Looked up from germline, CDR1 is SGHRS and CDR2 is YFSETQ. V was clipped by 0 bases and J by 1 base, with 13 bases between them. The CDR3 loop spans 17 amino acids. The CDR3 DNA follows: TGCGCCAGCAGCTTGGATGGCGGAACGATGAACACCGGGGAGCTGTTTTTT. Amino acid sequence: CASSLDGGTMNTGELFF.

The rearrangement links TRBV14 to TRBJ2-4; D unresolved. Deletions cut 1 base from V and 4 bases from J, with 5 bases between. Germline V lookup: CDR1 SGHDN, CDR2 FVKESK. The CDR3 runs 13 residues. In DNA, the CDR3 is TGTGCCAGCAGCCAAGGGACGAAAAACATTCAGTACTTC. Translating it yields CASSQGTKNIQYF.